This entry lists 9 T cell receptor beta chains sequenced from one sample in a study of blood T cell repertoires in COVID-19. Here immunoSEQ multiplex PCR was the method, and the copy in TCRdb shows in-frame clones only, minus some. The sample includes 80,000 to 100,000 clones, about 90% seen only once; the top ten take roughly 2%. Sequencing used peripheral blood. These receptors all come from a human donor with active COVID-19. The donor label of this sample is uncertain.

The rearrangement joins TRBV27 to TRBJ2-7; TRBD1 agrees at 9 bases. The CDR3 extends over 14 amino acids. V lost 5 bases and J lost 1; bases outside the gene matches: 3. Germline V CDR1 and CDR2: MNHEY, SMNVEV (reference sequence). CDR3 DNA: TGTGCCAGCAGTGTCGGGACAGGGTCCTACGAGCAGTACTTC. This encodes CASSVGTGSYEQYF.

V gene TRBV18 combines with J gene TRBJ1-4, with 9 bases identical to TRBD1. Per the germline V gene, CDR1 is KGHSH and CDR2 is LQKENI. The CDR3 consists of 15 residues. V lost 3 bases to trimming and J lost 7 bases; unmatched junction nucleotides: 6. CDR3 sequence reads: CASSPRQGGSEKLFF. The CDR3 bases are TGTGCCAGCTCACCTCGACAGGGGGGGAGTGAAAAACTGTTTTTT.

The CDR3 reads CASSFPAGAQETQYF. The CDR3 DNA sequence: TGTGCCAGCAGTTTCCCGGCAGGGGCGCAAGAGACCCAGTACTTC. V and J are TRBV28 and TRBJ2-5; a weak D match, TRBD1 (6 bases). The V end lost 3 bases, the J end lost 2 bases, and 13 bases lay between the germline ends. There are 15 residues in the CDR3. Germline assignment: CDR1 MDHEN and CDR2 SYDVKM.

This rearrangement joins TRBV2 to TRBJ1-1; 9 bases line up with TRBD1. Germline V CDR1 and CDR2: SNHLY, FYNNEI. J lost 3 bases, V lost 6 bases, and 5 bases had no gene match. The CDR3 runs 14 residues. The CDR3: CASRRRTGDTEAFF. DNA for the CDR3: TGTGCCAGCAGGAGACGGACAGGGGACACTGAAGCTTTCTTT.

This chain links TRBV5-4 with TRBJ2-5; possible D gene TRBD2, 6 bases. The V and J ends lost 4 bases and 7 bases respectively, with 11 bases between them. Germline assignment: CDR1 SGHNT and CDR2 YYREEE (reference sequence). CDR3 length: 12 amino acids. CDR3 protein: CASSVEGGTQYF. CDR3 coding DNA: TGTGCCAGCAGCGTGGAGGGAGGGACCCAGTACTTC.

The chain carries TRBV6-5 and TRBJ1-1, with 7 bases lining up with TRBD1. This CDR3 contains 11 residues. V gave up 5 bases and J gave up 7 bases; unmatched junction bases: 1. Germline CDR1 is MNHEY and CDR2 is SVGAGI. Here the CDR3 DNA reads TGTGCCAGCAGTCGGGACAGTGAAGCTTTCTTT. Protein product: CASSRDSEAFF.

J is TRBJ2-5 and V is TRBV9; D not resolved. The CDR3 sequence is 14 residues long. Germline V gives CDR1 SGDLS, CDR2 YYNGEE. V gave up 1 base and J gave up 4 bases, with 11 bases separating them. This CDR3 reads CASSVSPERETQYF. As DNA, the CDR3 is TGTGCCAGCAGCGTATCCCCCGAGAGAGAGACCCAGTACTTC.

The rearrangement joins TRBV12-3 or TRBV12-4 to TRBJ2-7; a possible D gene is TRBD2 (5 bases). Trimming left V 1 base short and J 4 bases short, with 8 bases between. The CDR3 spans 13 residues. The DNA for the CDR3 is TGTGCCAGCAGTTTAGGCCAGCGGTACGAGCAGTACTTC. It is translated as CASSLGQRYEQYF.

This sequence joins TRBV11-2 and TRBJ2-7; a weak D match, TRBD1 (5 bases). The CDR3 contains 14 residues. Trimming removed 0 bases at V and 1 base at J, with 7 bases between. From germline, CDR1 is SGHAT and CDR2 FQNNGV. CDR3 in DNA: TGTGCCAGCAGCTTAGACGACAGTTCCTACGAGCAGTACTTC. Translating gives CASSLDDSSYEQYF.